A selection of T cell receptor beta chains follows, all from one sample in a study of T-cell reconstitution after alpha-beta-depleted transplantation in children. One entry per CDR3 protein, called by TCRdb with MiXCR from the PCR reads. The sample yields approximately 640,000 distinct CDR3 sequences, roughly 17% seen once. The sequenced sample was PBMCs from the stem cell graft donor, obtained from the stem cell graft. The receptors come from a human donor who donated a stem cell graft to a child with acute myeloid leukemia. The CDR3 runs from the conserved cysteine through the conserved F or W. D genes are given only for firm matches. Expanded clones are given a class, and other clones once, few, many or no size at all.

d_gene: TRBD1; abundance: -; j_gene: TRBJ1-4; v_gene: TRBV6-6; CDR3nt: TGTGCCAGCAGTCCCGGACAGGGCCAACTGTTTTTT; CDR3aa: CASSPGQGQLFF
d_gene: -; abundance: many; j_gene: TRBJ1-2; v_gene: TRBV21-1; CDR3nt: TGTGCCAGCAGCAAAGAAGGGACAGACCCTAACTATGGCTACACCTTC; CDR3aa: CASSKEGTDPNYGYTF
d_gene: TRBD1; abundance: many; j_gene: TRBJ2-7; v_gene: TRBV29-1; CDR3nt: TGCAGCGTCGAGAGGGGAAGGGACAGCGAGCAGTACTTC; CDR3aa: CSVERGRDSEQYF
d_gene: -; abundance: many; j_gene: TRBJ1-3; v_gene: TRBV20-1; CDR3nt: TGCAGTGCTTCTGGACAGACTGGAAACACCATATATTTT; CDR3aa: CSASGQTGNTIYF
d_gene: -; abundance: many; j_gene: TRBJ1-4; v_gene: TRBV20-1; CDR3nt: TGCAGTGCTAGGGGATTCCTATCCGAAAAACTGTTTTTT; CDR3aa: CSARGFLSEKLFF
d_gene: -; abundance: -; j_gene: TRBJ2-1; v_gene: TRBV5-3; CDR3nt: TGTGCCATGAGCTTGGGGGGTCTAGGGACACCATCCTACAATGAGCAGTTCTTC; CDR3aa: CAMSLGGLGTPSYNEQFF
d_gene: -; abundance: -; j_gene: TRBJ1-4; v_gene: TRBV5-1; CDR3nt: TGCGCCAGCAGCTTGGAACTTCGGCGTAATGAAAAACTGTTTTTT; CDR3aa: CASSLELRRNEKLFF
d_gene: -; abundance: many; j_gene: TRBJ2-7; v_gene: TRBV6-5; CDR3nt: TGTGCCAGCAGTTACTCGAATCGGGGCCTGAACGAGCAGTACTTC; CDR3aa: CASSYSNRGLNEQYF
d_gene: TRBD1; abundance: many; j_gene: TRBJ1-2; v_gene: TRBV7-2; CDR3nt: TGTGCCAGCAGCCAAAGGGACAGAGTCGACCCGATCTATGGCTACACCTTC; CDR3aa: CASSQRDRVDPIYGYTF
d_gene: TRBD2; abundance: many; j_gene: TRBJ2-5; v_gene: TRBV20-1; CDR3nt: TGCAGTGCTAGAGATCCGCAGACTAGCGGGGGGGGAAGTATTCAAGAGACCCAGTACTTC; CDR3aa: CSARDPQTSGGGSIQETQYF
d_gene: -; abundance: -; j_gene: TRBJ1-2; v_gene: TRBV5-1; CDR3nt: TGCGCCAGCAGCCTGGACCCTGGATATGGCTACACCTTC; CDR3aa: CASSLDPGYGYTF
d_gene: TRBD1; abundance: few; j_gene: TRBJ1-1; v_gene: TRBV6-5; CDR3nt: TGTGCCAGCAGTTACAAACAGGGGGCGACTGAAGCTTTCTTT; CDR3aa: CASSYKQGATEAFF
d_gene: -; abundance: -; j_gene: TRBJ1-6; v_gene: TRBV20-1; CDR3nt: TGCAGTGCGAGGAGACAGAATTCACCCCTCCACTTT; CDR3aa: CSARRQNSPLHF
d_gene: -; abundance: many; j_gene: TRBJ1-1; v_gene: TRBV12-3/TRBV12-4; CDR3nt: TGTGCCAGCAGCTTAGCCGCCACTGAAGCTTTCTTT; CDR3aa: CASSLAATEAFF
d_gene: -; abundance: many; j_gene: TRBJ2-3; v_gene: TRBV5-1; CDR3nt: TGCGCCAGCAGCTGGAACAGGGCTGGGGCAGATACGCAGTATTTT; CDR3aa: CASSWNRAGADTQYF